The 28 T cell receptor beta chains given below trace back to one sample, sequenced in a study of cytomegalovirus exposure and HLA in healthy donors (TCRdb year 2017). Receptor amplification or capture employed the immunoSEQ multiplex PCR assay. Here the immuneACCESS table is served through TCRdb, limited to in-frame sequences with V and J called. Missing clones are a known gap in these copies; in checked studies unresolved V genes cover under half, and the rest lacks a known reason. The sample has 250,000 or so clones on record, around nine tenths of them singletons. 2.5% to 3% of the sample rests with the top ten. Sequenced: PBMCs. The receptors were sampled from a man between 18 and 29 years old in good health and CMV-seronegative.

The chain joins TRBV11-2 to TRBJ1-4, with TRBD1 as a possible D gene (5 bases). Germline V gene lookup returns CDR1 SGHAT and CDR2 FQNNGV. V was trimmed by 1 base and J by 4 bases, leaving 10 bases between them. This CDR3 is built from 15 residues. CDR3 in DNA: TGTGCCAGCAGCTTAGTGGGGGGTCTTAATGAAAAACTGTTTTTT. Amino acids: CASSLVGGLNEKLFF.

The chain combines TRBV30 with TRBJ2-6; D gene ambiguous. V was cut by 3 bases and J by 1 base, with 4 bases left in between. The CDR3 extends over 13 amino acids. Germline loops: CDR1 GTSNPN, CDR2 SVGIG (reference sequence). The CDR3 region has the DNA TGTGCCTGGAGGCGTTCTGGGGCCAACGTCCTGACTTTC. Translation gives CAWRRSGANVLTF.

The chain joins TRBV2 to TRBJ2-1; D is ambiguous. Germline CDR1 is SNHLY and CDR2 is FYNNEI. V was clipped by 6 bases and J by 7 bases, with 7 bases between them. The CDR3 is 11 residues long. The CDR3, as DNA: TGTGCCAGCAGCTATAGTAATGAGCAGTTCTTC. Translating gives CASSYSNEQFF.

The chain uses TRBV18 and TRBJ2-7; D might be TRBD1 (6 bases). The V and J ends lost 5 bases and 3 bases respectively, with 17 bases between them. The CDR3 is 15 amino acids. Germline V gives CDR1 KGHSH, CDR2 LQKENI. The CDR3 sequence: CASSLGQNYYYEQYF. The CDR3 nucleotides read TGTGCCAGCTCATTGGGACAAAACTATTACTACGAGCAGTACTTC.

This clone was recorded a few times. The chain joins TRBV27 to TRBJ1-5, with D possibly TRBD1 on 5 matching bases. The V end was cut by 2 bases, the J end by 3 bases, with 8 bases between. The CDR3 has 14 residues. In germline, CDR1 is MNHEY, CDR2 SMNVEV (reference sequence). The chain's CDR3 is CASSLAGYNQPQHF. The DNA for the CDR3 is TGTGCCAGCAGTTTAGCAGGGTACAATCAGCCCCAGCATTTT.

The chain carries TRBV5-1 and TRBJ2-7; D is possibly TRBD2 (5 bases). The CDR3 is 14 amino acids. The V gene's germline CDR1 is SGHRS and CDR2 YFSETQ. V was shortened by 2 bases and J by 3 bases, with 12 bases between the two germline ends. The CDR3: CASSFGGPVYEQYF. DNA for the CDR3: TGCGCCAGCAGCTTCGGCGGGCCTGTCTACGAGCAGTACTTC.

In this sample, this clone turned up a few times. The chain carries TRBV6-6 and TRBJ1-6, with 8 nucleotides matching TRBD1. V was clipped by 6 bases and J by 8 bases; unmatched bases: 3. Germline V lookup: CDR1 MNHNY, CDR2 SVGAGI (reference sequence). This CDR3 is 13 amino acids long. CDR3 amino acids: CASRGQGHSPLHF. CDR3 nucleotides: TGTGCCAGCAGAGGACAGGGTCATTCACCCCTCCACTTT.

V gene TRBV2 combines with J gene TRBJ2-7, with TRBD2 matching 9 bases. This CDR3 spans 15 amino acids. The trim removed 3 bases at V and 4 bases at J, leaving 7 bases unmatched. CDR1 SNHLY and CDR2 FYNNEI come from the germline V gene. The CDR3: CASSEHPAGGYEQYF. The CDR3 coding sequence is TGTGCCAGCAGTGAGCATCCAGCGGGAGGATACGAGCAGTACTTC.

This clone showed up just a few times. V is TRBV5-1 and J is TRBJ1-4, with D possibly TRBD1 on 5 matching bases. CDR3 size: 15 residues. Germline-derived CDR1 and CDR2 are SGHRS and YFSETQ. Trimming removed 0 bases at V and 8 bases at J, with 14 bases between. CDR3 nucleotides: TGCGCCAGCAGCTTGGCTACGGGGGTAGAGGAAAAACTGTTTTTT. It is translated as CASSLATGVEEKLFF.

The chain employs TRBV7-9 and TRBJ2-5, with D hard to call. This CDR3 has 14 residues. The V end was cut by 3 bases, the J end by 4 bases, with 12 bases between. Per germline, CDR1 SEHNR and CDR2 FQNEAQ (reference sequence). The CDR3 nucleotides read TGTGCCAGCAGCTTGCGGTCCCGTATAGAGACCCAGTACTTC. Translated, it gives CASSLRSRIETQYF.

This chain connects TRBV6-6 to TRBJ1-2, with 8 bases lining up with TRBD1. The CDR3 runs to 15 residues. The germline CDR1 and CDR2 sequences are MNHNY and SVGAGI (reference sequence). V gave up 6 bases and J gave up 4 bases; unmatched junction bases: 10. CDR3 protein: CASSLNRGGGYGYTF. CDR3 DNA sequence: TGTGCCAGCAGCCTCAACAGGGGGGGAGGCTATGGCTACACCTTC.

This chain links TRBV7-9 with TRBJ2-1; TRBD2 matches at 10 bases. The CDR3 extends over 16 amino acids. Looked up from germline, CDR1 is SEHNR and CDR2 is FQNEAQ (reference sequence). Unmatched junction bases numbered 5, after V lost 5 bases and J lost 1 base. The CDR3 reads CASSAGGLASYNEQFF. CDR3 DNA: TGTGCCAGCAGCGCCGGGGGACTAGCGTCCTACAATGAGCAGTTCTTC. The variable domain in full, completed from reference TRBV7-9 and TRBJ2-1, reads DTGVSQNPRHKITKRGQNVTFRCDPISEHNRLYWYRQTLGQGPEFLTYFQNEAQLEKSRLLSDRFSAERPKGSFSTLEIQRTEQGDSAMYLCASSAGGLASYNEQFFGPGTRLTVL.

V and J are TRBV28 and TRBJ2-7; 8 bases map to TRBD1. The CDR3 totals 14 residues. The germline gives CDR1 MDHEN, CDR2 SYDVKM. Trimming took 0 bases from V and 6 from J; bases not matched to a gene: 4. The CDR3 protein is CASSLWDRVGEQYF. The CDR3 DNA reads TGTGCCAGCAGTTTATGGGACAGGGTAGGCGAGCAGTACTTC.

The chain combines TRBV15 with TRBJ2-1; possible D gene TRBD2, 5 bases. Germline values: CDR1 LNHNV, CDR2 YYDKDF (reference sequence). V was cut by 5 bases and J by 6 bases, with 11 bases left in between. This CDR3 contains 13 residues. The CDR3 sequence is CATSPWTLNEQFF. CDR3 sequence (DNA): TGTGCCACCAGCCCGTGGACTCTCAATGAGCAGTTCTTC. The full variable domain, completed using reference TRBV15 and TRBJ2-1, is DAMVIQNPRYQVTQFGKPVTLSCSQTLNHNVMYWYQQKSSQAPKLLFHYYDKDFNNEADTPDNFQSRRPNTSFCFLDIRSPGLGDTAMYLCATSPWTLNEQFFGPGTRLTVL.

The chain uses TRBV11-2 and TRBJ2-7; 7 nucleotides match TRBD1. With 8 bases clipped from V and 4 bases from J, the junction kept 11 bases outside the gene matches. Germline V gene lookup returns CDR1 SGHAT and CDR2 FQNNGV. The CDR3 has 14 residues. The CDR3 nucleotides are TGTGCCAGCGCCGGGGACAGCCAGAGGTACGAGCAGTACTTC. Its protein product is CASAGDSQRYEQYF.

The V gene is TRBV21-1, the J gene TRBJ2-5; the tabulated D call, TRBD2, remains unverified against the DNA. TRBV21-1 is a recognized pseudogene. CDR3 length equals 15 residues. The CDR3 sequence is CASSKVFRGKETQYF. The CDR3, as DNA: TGTGCCAGCAGCAAAGTATTCCGAGGGAAGGAGACCCAGTACTTC.

The genes are TRBV4-3 and TRBJ1-2; 8 bases map to TRBD1. The CDR3 runs 18 residues. The germline gives CDR1 LGHNA, CDR2 YSLEER. V shed 6 bases, J shed 8 bases, and the junction held 23 bases outside the gene matches. CDR3 nucleotide sequence: TGCGCCAGCAGGTCTAAGAATCAGGGGACAGGAGATGTAGGGGGCTACACCTTC. It encodes CASRSKNQGTGDVGGYTF.

This clone was recorded once. The rearrangement links TRBV7-9 to TRBJ2-7, with D possibly matching TRBD1 (5 bases). Germline CDR1 is SEHNR and CDR2 is FQNEAQ (reference sequence). Trimming stripped 8 bases from V and 2 bases from J, with 16 bases between. The CDR3 length is 14 residues. The CDR3 coding sequence is TGTGCCAGCGGCAGTAGTGGGGCCCCCTACGAGCAGTACTTC. It codes for CASGSSGAPYEQYF.

This chain uses TRBV28 with TRBJ2-5, with D perhaps TRBD2 (7 bases). Germline-derived CDR1 and CDR2 are MDHEN and SYDVKM. The CDR3 spans 14 residues. V lost 4 bases and J lost 5, with 14 bases in between. This CDR3 reads CASSWGGRWETQYF. DNA for the CDR3: TGTGCCAGCAGTTGGGGGGGCCGGTGGGAGACCCAGTACTTC.

This chain links TRBV18 with TRBJ2-7; 7 positions match TRBD1. The V and J ends lost 6 bases and 2 bases, in that order; junction bases with no gene match: 7. The CDR3 length is 14 residues. Germline CDR1 and CDR2: KGHSH and LQKENI. The CDR3 bases are TGTGCCAGCTCCTCGACAGGGCGCGCCTACGAGCAGTACTTC. This sequence encodes CASSSTGRAYEQYF.

J is TRBJ2-3 and V is TRBV4-2; 9 bases map to TRBD2. The V and J ends lost 0 bases and 1 base, in that order; junction bases with no gene match: 11. This CDR3 is 19 amino acids long. The germline V gene has CDR1 LGHNA and CDR2 YNFKEQ. Written as DNA, the CDR3 is TGTGCCAGCAGCCAAGAGAGGGACGCCGGGACTAGCCGCACAGATACGCAGTATTTT. Translating gives CASSQERDAGTSRTDTQYF.

The genes are TRBV27 and TRBJ1-1, with unresolved D. V lost 3 bases and J 2 bases, leaving 7 bases between the germline ends. The CDR3 spans 13 residues. Germline V gives CDR1 MNHEY, CDR2 SMNVEV (reference sequence). CDR3 DNA sequence: TGTGCCAGCAGTTTTGCGGAAAACACTGAAGCTTTCTTT. Amino acids: CASSFAENTEAFF.

J is TRBJ2-3 and V is TRBV9; 13 bases agree with TRBD2. Germline V CDR1 and CDR2: SGDLS, YYNGEE. The CDR3 contains 16 residues. V was clipped by 4 bases and J by 2 bases; unmatched bases: 4. DNA for the CDR3: TGTGCCAGCAGCCGTACTAGCGGGGGGGTCACAGATACGCAGTATTTT. It yields the protein CASSRTSGGVTDTQYF.

This clone was detected once. The rearrangement links TRBV12-5 to TRBJ1-2; D possibly corresponds to TRBD1 (6 bases). V was clipped by 1 base and J by 6 bases, with 12 bases between them. The CDR3 runs 14 residues. The V gene's germline CDR1 is LGHNT and CDR2 FRNRAP. In DNA form, the CDR3 reads TGTGCTAGTGGTTTGGGGGGGCTTCTTGATGGCTACACCTTC. Amino acids: CASGLGGLLDGYTF.

This chain links TRBV6-1 with TRBJ2-7; tentative D call: TRBD1 (5 bases). The germline CDR1 and CDR2 sequences are MNHNS and SASEGT. The CDR3 consists of 14 residues. Trimming cost V 4 bases and J 3 bases, with 13 bases left between them. CDR3 DNA sequence: TGTGCCAGCAGTGCAAGACGACAGCTCTACGAGCAGTACTTC. It specifies CASSARRQLYEQYF.

V and J are TRBV27 and TRBJ1-4; possible D gene TRBD1, 6 bases. The CDR3 is 12 residues long. Germline V gene sequence: CDR1 MNHEY, CDR2 SMNVEV (reference sequence). V was trimmed by 3 bases and J by 8 bases, leaving 7 bases between them. The CDR3 DNA sequence: TGTGCCAGCAGTTTCCAGGGGGAAAAACTGTTTTTT. Encoded protein: CASSFQGEKLFF. Filled out from reference TRBV27 and TRBJ1-4, the complete variable domain reads EAQVTQNPRYLITVTGKKLTVTCSQNMNHEYMSWYRQDPGLGLRQIYYSMNVEVTDKGDVPEGYKVSRKEKRNFPLILESPSPNQTSLYFCASSFQGEKLFFGSGTQLSVL.

V usage is TRBV10-2 and J usage is TRBJ2-1; TRBD2 agrees at 10 bases. V lost 9 bases to trimming and J lost 3 bases; unmatched junction nucleotides: 8. The CDR3 loop spans 15 amino acids. Looked up from germline, CDR1 is WSHSY and CDR2 is SAAADI. This chain's CDR3 is CASKSGLAVYNEQFF. CDR3 nucleotides: TGCGCCAGTAAATCCGGACTAGCGGTCTACAATGAGCAGTTCTTC.

V is TRBV6-5 and J is TRBJ2-1, with a possible D match to TRBD2 (6 bases). The CDR3 extends over 15 amino acids. Germline lookup yields CDR1 MNHEY and CDR2 SVGAGI. The germline V and J ends were trimmed by 5 bases and 5 bases, with 16 bases remaining between them. CDR3 in amino acids: CASSNLYGGNNEQFF. CDR3 bases: TGTGCCAGCAGTAACCTCTATGGCGGGAACAATGAGCAGTTCTTC.